This TCR beta chain stems from a study of identical twins. TCRdb analysed the 5' RACE reads with MiXCR anew, one entry per CDR3 protein. The sample has 500,000 to 700,000 distinct CDR3 sequences, just over 7% seen once; the top ten hold roughly 1.6%. This clonotype was recorded at least ten times. Its antigen is as yet unknown. The CDR3 runs 15 residues. Germline values: CDR1 SGDLS, CDR2 YYNGEE. Trimming cost V 4 bases and J 8 bases; bases outside gene matches: 7. Findings and caveats of the study: Cord blood beta clonotypes present at high abundance carried fewer insertions; no such pattern appeared in memory repertoires. Potential partial confounding of zero-insertion analyses by invariant MAIT and iNKT cells was noted.

Another study also made use of these data, one on yellow fever vaccine responses in identical twins.

The sequence came from a woman aged 18-29 years in good health. The chain recombines TRBV9 with TRBJ1-4, with 11 bases lining up with TRBD1. The sequencing input was PBMCs. CDR3 in amino acids: CASSLSGTGGEKLFF. DNA of the CDR3: TGTGCCAGCAGCTTATCCGGGACAGGGGGGGAAAAACTGTTTTTT. Variable domain in full (rest from reference TRBV9 and TRBJ1-4): DSGVTQTPKHLITATGQRVTLRCSPRSGDLSVYWYQQSLDQGLQFLIQYYNGEERAKGNILERFSAQQFPDLHSELNLSSLELGDSALYFCASSLSGTGGEKLFFGSGTQLSVL.